These 32 T cell receptor beta chains share one sample of origin, sequenced in a study of vaccination and CD4 T cells after COVID-19 (dated by TCRdb to between 2020 and 2023). Their target antigens are unknown. The library came from PCR. The sequencer listed for this sample is Illumina iSeq 100. DNA from cultured CD4+ T cells was subjected to TCR sequencing with the Oncomine TCR Beta short-read assay at the Johns Hopkins FTIC core. The raw public reads went through TCRdb reprocessing: fastp at Q25, MiXCR clone calling, in-frame beta chains kept. Each record represents a unique CDR3 protein, reported with the most common genes and DNA among its rows. In all, the sample holds 15,000 to 20,000 distinct CDR3 sequences, and around 70% of those were seen once. The ten largest clones take up around 6% of the sample. This specimen's treatment or condition label, interpreted: roughly ten-day PBMC culture with coronavirus spike peptide pools or control peptides (ViraFEST assay).

The sequenced sample consisted of CD4+ T cells from blood, cultured in vitro. The receptors were gathered from a human donor who had recovered from COVID-19.

This chain joins TRBV10-3 and TRBJ2-5, with 7 bases fitting TRBD1. This CDR3 has 12 amino acids. After removal of 6 bases from V and 4 bases from J, the junction contained 2 bases not matched to a gene. Germline assignment: CDR1 ENHRY and CDR2 SYGVKD. This CDR3 is CAIRPGGETQYF. CDR3 DNA: TGTGCCATCAGACCAGGGGGAGAGACCCAGTACTTC.

The chain links TRBV4-3 to TRBJ1-3; D might be TRBD1 (6 bases). Germline values: CDR1 LGHNA, CDR2 YSLEER. The CDR3 loop spans 15 amino acids. Trimming removed 4 bases at V and 2 bases at J, with 12 bases between. CDR3 loop: CASSPYEGAGNTIYF. CDR3 DNA: TGCGCCAGCAGCCCATACGAGGGGGCTGGAAACACCATATATTTT.

This clonotype was counted only a few times. The chain couples TRBV6-4 to TRBJ1-1; no firm D call. From germline, CDR1 is MRHNA and CDR2 SNTAGT. The CDR3 covers 13 residues. V was shortened by 6 bases and J by 0 bases, with 8 bases between the two germline ends. This CDR3 is CASSERVNTEAFF. The CDR3 DNA is TGTGCCAGCAGCGAACGGGTGAACACTGAAGCTTTCTTT.

The chain links TRBV30 to TRBJ1-1; D is ambiguous. The CDR3 runs to 12 residues. Per germline, CDR1 GTSNPN and CDR2 SVGIG (reference sequence). The V gene lost 4 bases and the J gene lost 0 bases, with 6 bases spanning the gap. This chain's CDR3 is CAWIRMNTEAFF. The CDR3 nucleotides read TGTGCCTGGATCAGGATGAACACTGAAGCTTTCTTT.

The V gene is TRBV12-3 or TRBV12-4, the J gene TRBJ1-5, with TRBD1 matching over 7 bases. V lost 7 bases and J lost 2; bases outside the gene matches: 5. The CDR3 spans 14 residues. The CDR3 here is CASKGGTGNQPQHF. In DNA, the CDR3 is TGTGCCAGCAAAGGGGGCACGGGCAATCAGCCCCAGCATTTT.

This chain joins TRBV6-4 and TRBJ2-1; TRBD2 might be the D (5 bases). In germline, CDR1 is MRHNA, CDR2 SNTAGT. CDR3 size: 15 residues. Trimming left V 4 bases short and J 2 bases short, with 12 bases between. The CDR3 DNA reads as TGTGCCAGCAGTGGGACTCATGGACCCTACAATGAGCAGTTCTTC. It encodes CASSGTHGPYNEQFF.

The V gene is TRBV5-4, the J gene TRBJ1-1; 7 bases fit TRBD1. This CDR3 comprises 14 residues. V shed 5 bases, J shed 5 bases, and the junction held 9 bases outside the gene matches. The V gene's germline CDR1 is SGHNT and CDR2 YYREEE (reference sequence). CDR3 in amino acids: CASRRQGRGTEAFF. CDR3 DNA: TGTGCCAGCAGACGACAGGGAAGAGGAACTGAAGCTTTCTTT.

V gene TRBV6-5 combines with J gene TRBJ1-2; 9 bases match TRBD1. CDR3 length: 16 amino acids. V dropped 0 bases and J dropped 6; count of bases not matched to a gene: 8. Germline CDR1 MNHEY, CDR2 SVGAGI. The CDR3 DNA is TGTGCCAGCAGTTACTCGGCGCGGACAGGGGTGAATGGCTACACCTTC. The encoded protein is CASSYSARTGVNGYTF.

The J gene is TRBJ1-2, the V gene TRBV2, with D perhaps TRBD1 (5 bases). V was clipped by 1 base and J by 7 bases, with 16 bases between them. There are 15 residues in the CDR3. Germline V gene lookup returns CDR1 SNHLY and CDR2 FYNNEI. The CDR3 loop is CASSEGQGGIGGYTF. Written as DNA, the CDR3 is TGTGCCAGCAGTGAAGGTCAGGGCGGGATAGGTGGCTACACCTTC.

The chain recombines TRBV20-1 with TRBJ1-4; D not resolved. The CDR3 spans 11 residues. The germline gives CDR1 DFQATT, CDR2 SNEGSKA (reference sequence). V was trimmed by 6 bases and J by 4 bases, leaving 6 bases between them. CDR3 protein: CSAVHNEKLFF. The CDR3 nucleotides are TGCAGTGCCGTACATAATGAAAAACTGTTTTTT.

The J gene is TRBJ2-7, the V gene TRBV7-9, with 7 bases lining up with TRBD2. This CDR3 comprises 14 residues. The J segment lost 3 bases and the V segment lost 8 bases, leaving 10 bases of the junction unmatched. Germline CDR1 reads SEHNR; CDR2 reads FQNEAQ (reference sequence). CDR3 sequence reads: CASGVGGALYEQYF. The DNA of the CDR3 is TGTGCCAGCGGGGTGGGAGGGGCTCTCTACGAGCAGTACTTC.

The chain recombines TRBV7-2 with TRBJ1-1, with D unclear. V was cut by 1 base and J by 1 base, with 4 bases left in between. Per the germline V gene, CDR1 is SGHTA and CDR2 is FQGNSA. This CDR3 has 13 amino acids. CDR3 sequence (DNA): TGTGCCAGCAGCTTAGGATGGAACACTGAAGCTTTCTTT. This encodes CASSLGWNTEAFF.

The chain couples TRBV6-5 to TRBJ1-5, with TRBD1 matching 7 bases. V lost 3 bases to trimming and J lost 9 bases; unmatched junction nucleotides: 11. The CDR3 sequence is 15 residues long. Germline CDR1 reads MNHEY; CDR2 reads SVGAGI. CDR3 coding DNA: TGTGCCAGCAGTTATACCGGGACAGATCCCTCGCCCCAGCATTTT. Its translation is CASSYTGTDPSPQHF.

This sequence joins TRBV28 and TRBJ2-4; D is possibly TRBD2 (6 bases). In germline, CDR1 is MDHEN, CDR2 SYDVKM. The CDR3 has 11 amino acids. V lost 11 bases, J lost 9 bases, and 14 bases lay in between. The CDR3: CASVGGAIQYF. DNA for the CDR3: TGTGCCTCCGTCGGCGGGGCCATTCAGTACTTC.

The chain employs TRBV20-1 and TRBJ1-5; D perhaps matches TRBD1 (6 bases). The germline V gene has CDR1 DFQATT and CDR2 SNEGSKA (reference sequence). The CDR3 is made up of 15 amino acids. V was shortened by 0 bases and J by 0 bases, with 9 bases between the two germline ends. CDR3 coding DNA: TGCAGTGCTAGAGAAGGGGGTAATAGCAATCAGCCCCAGCATTTT. This translates into CSAREGGNSNQPQHF.

This chain connects TRBV19 to TRBJ2-7; no firm D call. Germline lookup yields CDR1 LNHDA and CDR2 SQIVND (reference sequence). V was trimmed by 3 bases and J by 6 bases, leaving 9 bases between them. This CDR3 has 12 amino acids. The CDR3 region is CASSMQNGEQYF. The CDR3 DNA sequence: TGTGCCAGTAGTATGCAGAATGGCGAGCAGTACTTC.

The J gene is TRBJ2-6, the V gene TRBV28; perhaps D is TRBD1 or TRBD2 (5 bases each). The CDR3 has 16 amino acids. From germline, CDR1 is MDHEN and CDR2 SYDVKM. The V end was cut by 7 bases, the J end by 4 bases, with 17 bases between. For the CDR3, the DNA is TGTGCCAGCATATCGGAGAGGGGCTCCGGGGCCAACGTCCTGACTTTC. Residues: CASISERGSGANVLTF.

The rearrangement uses TRBV9 and TRBJ2-2; 8 positions agree with TRBD1. The CDR3 is 14 amino acids. Germline V gives CDR1 SGDLS, CDR2 YYNGEE. With 6 bases clipped from V and 5 bases from J, the junction kept 6 bases outside the gene matches. CDR3: CASNYQGATGELFF. DNA of the CDR3: TGTGCCAGCAACTATCAGGGGGCGACCGGGGAGCTGTTTTTT.

This clonotype was counted a few times. The J gene is TRBJ1-6, the V gene TRBV20-1; 7 positions match TRBD1. After removal of 3 bases from V and 8 bases from J, the junction contained 4 bases not matched to a gene. Germline CDR1 DFQATT, CDR2 SNEGSKA (reference sequence). The CDR3 spans 13 residues. This CDR3 reads CSASSQGDSPLHF. In DNA, the CDR3 is TGCAGTGCTAGTAGCCAGGGGGATTCACCCCTCCACTTT.

This sequence joins TRBV20-1 and TRBJ2-7; possibly TRBD1 for D (6 bases). Germline loops: CDR1 DFQATT, CDR2 SNEGSKA (reference sequence). The CDR3 is 13 residues long. Trimming took 5 bases from V and 0 from J, leaving 11 bases between them. The CDR3 nucleotides read TGCAGTGCTCAGACAGGAAGCTCCTACGAGCAGTACTTC. Amino acids: CSAQTGSSYEQYF.

The J gene is TRBJ1-2, the V gene TRBV7-9, with TRBD1 as a possible D gene (6 bases). From germline, CDR1 is SEHNR and CDR2 FQNEAQ (reference sequence). The CDR3 is 12 amino acids. The ends were cut back, 5 bases at V and 6 bases at J, with 10 bases in the middle. In nucleotides, the CDR3 is TGTGCCAGCAGCCTAAACAGGGATGGCTACACCTTC. Protein product: CASSLNRDGYTF.

The V call is TRBV27, the J call TRBJ2-5, with 7 positions matching TRBD1. Germline assignment: CDR1 MNHEY and CDR2 SMNVEV (reference sequence). The length of the CDR3 is 15 residues. V lost 4 bases, J lost 3 bases, and 8 bases stayed unmatched. The CDR3: CASSSFGTAKETQYF. The CDR3 nucleotides read TGTGCCAGCAGTTCGTTCGGGACAGCCAAAGAGACCCAGTACTTC.

V and J are TRBV2 and TRBJ1-5; maybe TRBD1 (5 bases). Trimming shortened V by 8 bases and J by 7 bases, and 21 bases separated the two germline ends. The germline gives CDR1 SNHLY, CDR2 FYNNEI. The CDR3 consists of 15 residues. The CDR3: CASQINRGISQPQHF. For the CDR3, the DNA is TGTGCCAGCCAGATTAATCGGGGGATTTCACAGCCCCAGCATTTT.

The chain carries TRBV11-2 and TRBJ1-5; D may be TRBD1 (5 bases). Germline V gives CDR1 SGHAT, CDR2 FQNNGV. The CDR3 sequence is 15 residues long. V shed 2 bases and J shed 5 bases, with 13 bases lying between them. This CDR3 is CASSLFAGDDQPQHF. DNA of the CDR3: TGTGCCAGCAGCTTATTCGCTGGGGACGATCAGCCCCAGCATTTT.

The genes are TRBV20-1 and TRBJ1-6; 7 nucleotides line up with TRBD1. The junction had 4 bases not matched to a gene; V was cut back by 3 bases and J by 5 bases. The CDR3 consists of 14 residues. The germline gives CDR1 DFQATT, CDR2 SNEGSKA (reference sequence). For the CDR3, the DNA is TGCAGTGCTAGTTGGACAGGACATAATTCACCCCTCCACTTT. This sequence encodes CSASWTGHNSPLHF.

This chain uses TRBV18 with TRBJ2-5; the D is unclear. There are 13 residues in the CDR3. Germline lookup yields CDR1 KGHSH and CDR2 LQKENI. Trimming pared 1 base from V and 3 bases from J, leaving 6 bases between. The CDR3 spells CASSPHREETQYF. As DNA, the CDR3 is TGTGCCAGCTCACCACATCGAGAAGAGACCCAGTACTTC.

V usage is TRBV6-4 and J usage is TRBJ2-3, with D perhaps TRBD2 (6 bases). V lost 5 bases, J lost 4 bases, and 10 bases lay in between. CDR3 length: 13 residues. Germline lookup yields CDR1 MRHNA and CDR2 SNTAGT. CDR3: CASSSGEADTQYF. The CDR3 DNA is TGTGCCAGCAGTTCTGGGGAGGCAGATACGCAGTATTTT.

This chain joins TRBV11-2 and TRBJ2-7; D is perhaps TRBD1 (5 bases). Germline lookup yields CDR1 SGHAT and CDR2 FQNNGV. V gave up 5 bases and J gave up 1 base, with 15 bases separating them. This CDR3 contains 15 residues. In nucleotides, the CDR3 is TGTGCCAGCAGCGACTCGACAGTTCCTTCCTACGAGCAGTACTTC. Its protein is CASSDSTVPSYEQYF. Using reference TRBV11-2 and TRBJ2-7 for the parts outside the CDR3, the full variable domain is EAGVAQSPRYKIIEKRQSVAFWCNPISGHATLYWYQQILGQGPKLLIQFQNNGVVDDSQLPKDRFSAERLKGVDSTLKIQPAKLEDSAVYLCASSDSTVPSYEQYFGPGTRLTVT.

The chain employs TRBV20-1 and TRBJ1-6; possibly TRBD1 for D (6 bases). Per germline, CDR1 DFQATT and CDR2 SNEGSKA (reference sequence). This CDR3 spans 18 amino acids. V shed 3 bases and J shed 0 bases, with 18 bases lying between them. The chain's CDR3 is CSASRGQFGSSYNSPLHF. The CDR3 DNA sequence: TGCAGTGCTAGCAGAGGACAGTTCGGAAGCTCCTATAATTCACCCCTCCACTTT.

This chain connects TRBV2 to TRBJ1-5; no clear D. The CDR3 covers 13 residues. Germline V CDR1 and CDR2: SNHLY, FYNNEI. Deletions cut 6 bases from V and 6 bases from J, with 12 bases between. The DNA for the CDR3 is TGTGCCAGCAGCAACACCGGACTTCAGCCCCAGCATTTT. Its protein product is CASSNTGLQPQHF.

This clonotype was seen a handful of times. The chain uses TRBV6-1 and TRBJ2-3; TRBD1 matches at 9 bases. Losses at the gene ends were 10 bases for V and 8 bases for J; bases not matched to a gene: 13. This CDR3 is built from 14 residues. CDR1 is MNHNS and CDR2 is SASEGT in the germline V gene. CDR3 sequence reads: CATKSGQGVATQYF. CDR3 in DNA: TGTGCCACCAAGTCGGGACAGGGAGTAGCTACGCAGTATTTT.

The V gene is TRBV7-9, the J gene TRBJ1-5, with D possibly TRBD1 on 5 matching bases. Germline CDR1 is SEHNR and CDR2 is FQNEAQ (reference sequence). The CDR3 is 14 amino acids. Trimming shortened V by 5 bases and J by 5 bases, and 13 bases separated the two germline ends. CDR3 in amino acids: CASSRGRGDQPQHF. The CDR3 bases are TGTGCCAGCAGCCGGGGACGGGGAGATCAGCCCCAGCATTTT.